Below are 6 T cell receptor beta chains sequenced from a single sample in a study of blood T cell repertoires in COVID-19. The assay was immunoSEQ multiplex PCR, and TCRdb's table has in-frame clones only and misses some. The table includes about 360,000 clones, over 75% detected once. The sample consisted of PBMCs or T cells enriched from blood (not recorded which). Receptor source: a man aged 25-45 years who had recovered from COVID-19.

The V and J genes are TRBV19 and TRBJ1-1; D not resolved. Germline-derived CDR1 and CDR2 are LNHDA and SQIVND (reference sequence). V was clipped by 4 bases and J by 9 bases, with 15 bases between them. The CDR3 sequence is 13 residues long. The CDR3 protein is CASSKSDGLKAFF. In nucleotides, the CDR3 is TGTGCCAGTAGTAAAAGTGACGGACTGAAAGCTTTCTTT. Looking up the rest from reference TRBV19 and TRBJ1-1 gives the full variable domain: DGGITQSPKYLFRKEGQNVTLSCEQNLNHDAMYWYRQDPGQGLRLIYYSQIVNDFQKGDIAEGYSVSREKKESFPLTVTSAQKNPTAFYLCASSKSDGLKAFFGQGTRLTVV.

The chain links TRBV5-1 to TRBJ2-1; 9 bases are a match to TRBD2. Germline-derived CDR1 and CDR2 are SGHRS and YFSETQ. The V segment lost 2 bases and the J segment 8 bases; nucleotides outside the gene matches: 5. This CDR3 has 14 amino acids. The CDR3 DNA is TGCGCCAGCAGCTTATTAGGCGGGGGGGATGAGCAGTTCTTC. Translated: CASSLLGGGDEQFF.

The CDR3 coding sequence is TGTGCCAGCAGCTTGTTCGAGGGGGCTGGGGGAAACACCATATATTTT. Translation gives CASSLFEGAGGNTIYF. This chain links TRBV5-4 with TRBJ1-3; TRBD1 agrees at 7 bases. This CDR3 has 16 residues. Germline V gene sequence: CDR1 SGHNT, CDR2 YYREEE (reference sequence). The V gene end was trimmed by 1 base and the J gene end by 4 bases; junction bases not matched to a gene: 8.

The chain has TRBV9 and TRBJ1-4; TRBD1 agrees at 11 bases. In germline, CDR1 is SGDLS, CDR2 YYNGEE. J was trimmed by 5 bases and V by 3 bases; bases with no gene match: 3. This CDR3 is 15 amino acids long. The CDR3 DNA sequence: TGTGCCAGCAGCGCCCGGACAGGGGGCAATGAAAAACTGTTTTTT. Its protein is CASSARTGGNEKLFF.

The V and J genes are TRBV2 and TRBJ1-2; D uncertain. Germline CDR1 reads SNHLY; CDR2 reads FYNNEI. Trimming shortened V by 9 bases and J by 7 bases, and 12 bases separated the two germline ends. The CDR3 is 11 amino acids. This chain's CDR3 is CASQSRGGYTF. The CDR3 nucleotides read TGTGCCAGTCAATCGAGAGGTGGCTACACCTTC.

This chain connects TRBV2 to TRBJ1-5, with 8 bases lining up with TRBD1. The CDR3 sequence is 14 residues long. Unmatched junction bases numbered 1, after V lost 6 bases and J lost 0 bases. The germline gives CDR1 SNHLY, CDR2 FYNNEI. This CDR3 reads CASSGQGSNQPQHF. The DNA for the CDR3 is TGTGCCAGCAGCGGACAGGGTAGCAATCAGCCCCAGCATTTT.